One and the same sample provided the 23 T cell receptor beta chains below, sequenced in a study of somatic mutations in cytotoxic T cells in rheumatoid arthritis. Produced via immunoSEQ multiplex PCR; TCRdb's table is partial and in-frame only. The table has about 15,000 clones, more than 70% seen once. Sequenced material: CD8+ T cells sorted from blood. These receptors were taken from an adult with rheumatoid arthritis.

This clone was seen a single time. The chain is built from TRBV21-1 and TRBJ2-7; the DNA was not used to check the table's D call, TRBD1. TRBV21-1 is shown as a pseudogene. The CDR3 consists of 13 residues. CDR3 amino acids: CASPGTGVLEQYF. The CDR3 region has the DNA TGTGCCAGCCCCGGGACAGGGGTTCTCGAGCAGTACTTC.

The chain carries TRBV28 and TRBJ2-1, with TRBD1 matching 8 bases. Per the germline V gene, CDR1 is MDHEN and CDR2 is SYDVKM. This CDR3 is 16 amino acids long. V dropped 6 bases and J dropped 4; count of bases not matched to a gene: 11. The CDR3 sequence: CASSPTGDVYYNEQFF. CDR3 coding DNA: TGTGCCAGCAGCCCGACAGGGGATGTCTATTACAATGAGCAGTTCTTC.

This clone showed up just a few times. The chain couples TRBV5-5 to TRBJ2-3, with 11 bases lining up with TRBD2. V shed 4 bases, J shed 2 bases, and the junction held 6 bases outside the gene matches. CDR3 length: 16 residues. The germline CDR1 and CDR2 sequences are SGHKS and YYEKEE (reference sequence). The CDR3 reads CASSPLAGGATDTQYF. CDR3 nucleotide sequence: TGTGCCAGCAGCCCTTTAGCGGGGGGGGCCACAGATACGCAGTATTTT.

The genes are TRBV11-2 and TRBJ2-3; D is uncertain. Per the germline V gene, CDR1 is SGHAT and CDR2 is FQNNGV. Trimming removed 1 base from V and 2 bases from J, with 13 bases in between. CDR3 length: 16 residues. CDR3: CASSLGVSPTTDTQYF. CDR3 DNA: TGTGCCAGCAGCTTAGGGGTCTCTCCCACCACAGATACGCAGTATTTT. Using reference TRBV11-2 and TRBJ2-3 for the parts outside the CDR3, the full variable domain is EAGVAQSPRYKIIEKRQSVAFWCNPISGHATLYWYQQILGQGPKLLIQFQNNGVVDDSQLPKDRFSAERLKGVDSTLKIQPAKLEDSAVYLCASSLGVSPTTDTQYFGPGTRLTVL.

V usage is TRBV9 and J usage is TRBJ1-4; TRBD1 matches 8 bases. Per the germline V gene, CDR1 is SGDLS and CDR2 is YYNGEE. With V trimmed by 4 bases and J by 8 bases, 10 bases remained unmatched. CDR3 size: 15 residues. CDR3 amino acids: CASSTQGATGEKLFF. The CDR3 coding sequence is TGTGCCAGCAGCACTCAGGGGGCGACGGGGGAAAAACTGTTTTTT.

The chain combines TRBV7-9 with TRBJ1-1, with D possibly TRBD1 on 5 matching bases. The CDR3 runs to 15 residues. Germline values: CDR1 SEHNR, CDR2 FQNEAQ (reference sequence). V was shortened by 2 bases and J by 8 bases, with 18 bases between the two germline ends. The chain's CDR3 is CASSLHEAGVPEAFF. CDR3 DNA: TGTGCCAGCAGCTTACATGAGGCGGGGGTTCCGGAAGCTTTCTTT.

This clone was seen a single time. The chain has TRBV2 and TRBJ2-2; D tentatively fits TRBD1 or TRBD2 (6 bases each). The CDR3 sequence is 15 residues long. Germline V gene data show CDR1 as SNHLY and CDR2 as FYNNEI. V lost 2 bases, J lost 5 bases, and 12 bases lay in between. CDR3 coding DNA: TGTGCCAGCAGTGAACCGGGGGCGATGACCGGGGAGCTGTTTTTT. Residues: CASSEPGAMTGELFF.

V and J are TRBV2 and TRBJ2-3, with TRBD2 as a possible D gene (5 bases). V was trimmed by 3 bases and J by 0 bases, leaving 10 bases between them. The CDR3 is 15 residues long. The germline V gene has CDR1 SNHLY and CDR2 FYNNEI. The CDR3 protein is CASSDSGSSTDTQYF. In DNA, the CDR3 is TGTGCCAGCAGTGACTCGGGGTCTAGCACAGATACGCAGTATTTT.

In DNA form, the CDR3 reads TGCGCCAGCAGCCCGGGGGGAACTGAAGCTTTCTTT. Protein: CASSPGGTEAFF. The chain is built from TRBV5-1 and TRBJ1-1, with TRBD1 as a possible D gene (5 bases). Per the germline V gene, CDR1 is SGHRS and CDR2 is YFSETQ. CDR3 length: 12 amino acids. Deletions cut 4 bases from V and 5 bases from J, with 9 bases between.

The V call is TRBV2, the J call TRBJ1-6, with 9 bases aligning to TRBD1. The CDR3 spans 17 residues. Trimming took 9 bases from V and 7 from J; bases not matched to a gene: 16. The germline V gene encodes CDR1 SNHLY and CDR2 FYNNEI. The CDR3 reads CASSITTGGNINSPLHF. The CDR3, as DNA: TGTGCCAGTAGTATTACGACAGGGGGGAATATAAATTCACCCCTCCACTTT. Supplemented by reference TRBV2 and TRBJ1-6, the full variable domain reads EPEVTQTPSHQVTQMGQEVILRCVPISNHLYFYWYRQILGQKVEFLVSFYNNEISEKSEIFDDQFSVERPDGSNFTLKIRSTKLEDSAMYFCASSITTGGNINSPLHFGNGTRLTVT.

The chain has TRBV29-1 and TRBJ2-7; D not resolved. CDR3 size: 10 residues. Germline V gene data show CDR1 as SQVTM and CDR2 as ANQGSEA. V lost 6 bases and J lost 6, with 9 bases in between. Written as DNA, the CDR3 is TGCAGCGTACAGTTAGGCGAGCAGTACTTC. Translated: CSVQLGEQYF.

In DNA, the CDR3 is TGTGCCGCTGAAGACATCTATAGCAATCAGCCCCAGCATTTT. Encoded protein: CAAEDIYSNQPQHF. The chain combines TRBV6-1 with TRBJ1-5, with unresolved D. Trimming took 11 bases from V and 0 from J, leaving 14 bases between them. This CDR3 comprises 14 residues. CDR1 and CDR2 (germline): MNHNS, SASEGT.

The V gene is TRBV27, the J gene TRBJ1-2; no clear D gene. Trimming left V 2 bases short and J 8 bases short, with 12 bases between. Germline loops: CDR1 MNHEY, CDR2 SMNVEV (reference sequence). The length of the CDR3 is 13 residues. The CDR3 spells CASSLTGYLGYTF. The CDR3 DNA reads as TGTGCCAGCAGTTTAACTGGGTATCTGGGCTACACCTTC.

This clone was recorded only once. This sequence joins TRBV6-6 and TRBJ1-5; no clear D gene. This CDR3 is 13 amino acids long. Trimming cost V 6 bases and J 0 bases, with 6 bases left between them. Germline V gene sequence: CDR1 MNHNY, CDR2 SVGAGI (reference sequence). CDR3 in DNA: TGTGCCAGCAGATGGTATAGCAATCAGCCCCAGCATTTT. Its protein is CASRWYSNQPQHF.

The chain uses TRBV29-1 and TRBJ2-2; 8 nucleotides agree with TRBD1. Per the germline V gene, CDR1 is SQVTM and CDR2 is ANQGSEA. The CDR3 has 13 amino acids. With V trimmed by 7 bases and J by 6 bases, 7 bases remained unmatched. The CDR3 DNA reads as TGCAGCGCCCGACAGGGGTGGGCCGGGGAGCTGTTTTTT. It codes for CSARQGWAGELFF.

This rearrangement joins TRBV4-1 to TRBJ2-7, with 7 bases that match TRBD1. V trimming: 3 bases; J trimming: 2 bases; junction bases outside the gene matches: 1. Germline V lookup: CDR1 MGHRA, CDR2 YSYEKL. The CDR3 is 13 amino acids. CDR3 region: CASSQTGPYEQYF. The CDR3 bases are TGCGCCAGCAGCCAGACAGGGCCCTACGAGCAGTACTTC.

V and J are TRBV9 and TRBJ1-2; TRBD1 matches 9 bases. Germline loops: CDR1 SGDLS, CDR2 YYNGEE. The CDR3 length is 12 residues. The V segment lost 3 bases and the J segment 8 bases; nucleotides outside the gene matches: 2. CDR3 DNA: TGTGCCAGCAGCGCTACAGGGGGCGGCTACACCTTC. It yields the protein CASSATGGGYTF.

In this sample, this clone turned up a few times. The chain carries TRBV7-8 and TRBJ1-1; D gene ambiguous. The ends were cut back, 6 bases at V and 2 bases at J, with 7 bases in the middle. The germline gives CDR1 SGHVS, CDR2 FQNEAQ. The CDR3 runs 12 residues. The CDR3 DNA follows: TGTGCCAGCAGACCGATCAACACTGAAGCTTTCTTT. Translation: CASRPINTEAFF.

The CDR3 bases are TGTGCCAGCAGTTGGGGGGGGAATCAGCCCCAGCATTTT. Translating gives CASSWGGNQPQHF. The gene calls are TRBV27 and TRBJ1-5; D possibly corresponds to TRBD1 (5 bases). The CDR3 sequence is 13 residues long. From germline, CDR1 is MNHEY and CDR2 SMNVEV (reference sequence). Trimming took off 4 bases at V and 4 bases at J, with 8 bases between the two ends.

This chain connects TRBV27 to TRBJ2-7, with TRBD1 matching over 11 bases. Germline lookup yields CDR1 MNHEY and CDR2 SMNVEV (reference sequence). The CDR3 consists of 13 residues. J gave up 7 bases and V 4 bases, and 3 bases lay outside the gene matches. As DNA, the CDR3 is TGTGCCAGCAGTTGGACAGGGGGCGCGGAGCAGTACTTC. Protein: CASSWTGGAEQYF.

The rearrangement joins TRBV7-2 to TRBJ2-1, with 14 bases that match TRBD2. The V and J ends lost 4 bases and 7 bases, in that order; junction bases with no gene match: 9. Per germline, CDR1 SGHTA and CDR2 FQGNSA. The CDR3 loop spans 17 amino acids. CDR3 sequence reads: CASSSSGTSGSGNEQFF. CDR3 in DNA: TGTGCCAGCAGCTCGTCCGGGACTAGCGGGAGTGGGAATGAGCAGTTCTTC.

This sequence joins TRBV15 and TRBJ1-2, with a weak D call TRBD1 (6 bases). CDR1 and CDR2 from the germline V gene are LNHNV and YYDKDF (reference sequence). The V and J ends lost 3 bases and 3 bases respectively, with 11 bases between them. The length of the CDR3 is 14 residues. CDR3 region: CATSRDRAHYGYTF. Written as DNA, the CDR3 is TGTGCCACCAGCAGGGACAGAGCCCACTATGGCTACACCTTC.

V gene TRBV29-1 combines with J gene TRBJ2-1; D is perhaps TRBD1 (5 bases). This CDR3 spans 11 amino acids. Trimming stripped 4 bases from V and 5 bases from J, with 6 bases between. Looked up from germline, CDR1 is SQVTM and CDR2 is ANQGSEA. The CDR3, as DNA: TGCAGCGTTGGCAGGGACAATGAGCAGTTCTTC. The encoded protein is CSVGRDNEQFF.